This T cell receptor (beta chain) came from a study of shared clonotypes between healthy human individuals. Study as a whole: Each donor's CD8 memory used one plate, CD8 naive two, each CD4 subset three.

CD45RA-negative memory and CD45RA+ naive subsets were split from the CD4+ cells. Germline CDR1 reads MNHEY; CDR2 reads SMNVEV (reference sequence). The CDR3 has 14 amino acids. Trimming removed 4 bases at V and 4 bases at J, with 13 bases between. Study-level points and caveats: Naive subsets generally exceeded memory subsets in estimated richness.

On sorted subsets, replicate PCRs used approximately 190 ng DNA, or about 30,000 T cell genomes. Generated by immunoSEQ multiplex PCR, the TCRdb table keeps only in-frame clones and is missing some. The sample contains hundreds of thousands of clones, over 65% of which appear only once. Ten or more counts support this clone. Its antigen is undetermined. The TCR comes from a woman younger than 45 in good health. V is TRBV27 and J is TRBJ2-5; D is tentatively TRBD1 or TRBD2 (5 bases each). The specimen sequenced was memory CD4+ T cells sorted from blood. Subset reported: CD45RA-negative fraction. CDR3 DNA: TGTGCCAGCAGTTCCCCAGGGACGAGAGAGACCCAGTACTTC. It specifies CASSSPGTRETQYF.